This T cell receptor (beta chain) derives from a study of blood T cells in healthy people across ages. A sample-barcoded 5' primer and a J-beta primer mix were used in a second PCR of about 7 to 12 cycles. Each cDNA molecule carried a tag from a template-switch adaptor that contained 12 random nucleotides. The yield of each sample was at least 2.5 million CDR3-containing paired-end reads. TCRdb reanalysed the 5' RACE reads using MiXCR and keeps one entry per CDR3 protein. The table records roughly 1.5 million distinct CDR3 sequences, approximately 43% of them present only once. This CDR3 is 14 amino acids long. J lost 1 base, V lost 8 bases, and 7 bases had no gene match. Germline V lookup: CDR1 ENHRY, CDR2 SYGVKD.

This sequence joins TRBV10-3 and TRBJ1-2, with 7 nucleotides matching TRBD1. This TCR was sampled from a woman aged 18-29 years in good health. Sequencing was carried out using blood. This chain's CDR3 is CAIGSGTDNYGYTF. The CDR3 DNA is TGTGCCATCGGGTCCGGGACAGATAACTATGGCTACACCTTC.